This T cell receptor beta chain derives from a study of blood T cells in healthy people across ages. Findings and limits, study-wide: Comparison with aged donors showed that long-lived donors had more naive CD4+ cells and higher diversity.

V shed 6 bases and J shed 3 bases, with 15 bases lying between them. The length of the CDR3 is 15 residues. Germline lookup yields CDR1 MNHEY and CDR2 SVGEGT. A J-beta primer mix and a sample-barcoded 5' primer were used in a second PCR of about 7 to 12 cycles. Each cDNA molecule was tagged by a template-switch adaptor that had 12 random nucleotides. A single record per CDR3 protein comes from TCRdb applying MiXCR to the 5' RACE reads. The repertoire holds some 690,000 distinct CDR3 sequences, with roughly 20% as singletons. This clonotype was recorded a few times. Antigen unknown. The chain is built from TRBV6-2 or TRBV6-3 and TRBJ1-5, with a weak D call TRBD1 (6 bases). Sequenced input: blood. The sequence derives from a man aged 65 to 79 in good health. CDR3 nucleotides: TGTGCCAGCAGCCCCGGGGGGGGCAACAATCAGCCCCAGCATTTT. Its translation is CASSPGGGNNQPQHF.